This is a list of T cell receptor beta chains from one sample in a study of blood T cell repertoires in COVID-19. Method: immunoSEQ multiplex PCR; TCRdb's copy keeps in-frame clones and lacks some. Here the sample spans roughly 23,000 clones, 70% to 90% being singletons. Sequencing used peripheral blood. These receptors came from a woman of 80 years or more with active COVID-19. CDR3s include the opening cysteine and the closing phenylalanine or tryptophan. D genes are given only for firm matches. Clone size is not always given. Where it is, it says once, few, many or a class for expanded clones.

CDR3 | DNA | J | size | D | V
CASSPQGTGGDGYTF | TGTGCCAGCAGCCCCCAGGGGACAGGGGGCGATGGCTACACCTTC | TRBJ1-2 | . | TRBD1 | TRBV7-2
CTSSQPPSGGPQTDTQYF | TGCACCAGCAGCCAACCCCCTAGCGGGGGGCCTCAAACAGATACGCAGTATTTT | TRBJ2-3 | . | . | TRBV1
CASSSPYRGGRETQYF | TGTGCCAGCAGCTCCCCTTACAGGGGGGGGCGAGAGACCCAGTACTTC | TRBJ2-5 | . | . | TRBV7-2
CASSAYSSGNTIYF | TGTGCCAGCAGCGCGTACAGCTCTGGAAACACCATATATTTT | TRBJ1-3 | . | . | TRBV25-1
CASSYTDSYGYTF | TGTGCCAGCAGTTACACCGACAGCTATGGCTACACCTTC | TRBJ1-2 | . | . | TRBV6-6
CASSLSSGGTFYNEQFF | TGCGCCAGCAGCCTCTCTAGCGGGGGGACCTTCTACAATGAGCAGTTCTTC | TRBJ2-1 | . | TRBD2 | TRBV5-1
CASSPGTSGGPAKNIQYF | TGCGCCAGCAGCCCAGGGACTAGCGGGGGCCCAGCCAAAAACATTCAGTACTTC | TRBJ2-4 | once | TRBD2 | TRBV4-1
CASSQDWGGGLYYGYTF | TGTGCCAGCAGCCAAGATTGGGGAGGGGGACTATACTATGGCTACACCTTC | TRBJ1-2 | . | . | TRBV3-1/TRBV3-2
CASRPTGRYGYTF | TGTGCCAGCCGTCCTACAGGGCGCTATGGCTACACCTTC | TRBJ1-2 | . | . | TRBV27
CASSPRGSYNSPLHF | TGTGCCAGCAGTCCCAGGGGCTCCTATAATTCACCCCTCCACTTT | TRBJ1-6 | . | . | TRBV28
CASSPGGLAGTDTQYF | TGCGCCAGCAGCCCCGGGGGGCTAGCTGGCACAGATACGCAGTATTTT | TRBJ2-3 | . | . | TRBV5-1
CASSLAPGLAGGSQETQYF | TGCGCCAGCAGCTTGGCCCCGGGACTAGCGGGGGGATCCCAAGAGACCCAGTACTTC | TRBJ2-5 | . | TRBD2 | TRBV5-1
CASSPVTGGQGDTQYF | TGTGCCAGCAGTCCGGTGACGGGGGGGCAAGGAGATACGCAGTATTTT | TRBJ2-3 | . | TRBD2 | TRBV9
CASSLKTGFSGNTIYF | TGTGCCAGCAGCCTGAAGACAGGATTCTCTGGAAACACCATATATTTT | TRBJ1-3 | . | . | TRBV5-6
CASSLVGLAGTDTQYF | TGTGCCAGCAGCTTAGTGGGACTAGCGGGCACAGATACGCAGTATTTT | TRBJ2-3 | . | TRBD2 | TRBV7-9
CASILTEGSGNTIYF | TGTGCCAGCATCCTAACCGAGGGTTCTGGAAACACCATATATTTT | TRBJ1-3 | . | . | TRBV7-9
CASSRIGDRATEAFF | TGTGCCAGTAGTAGGATTGGGGACAGGGCCACTGAAGCTTTCTTT | TRBJ1-1 | . | TRBD1 | TRBV19
CASSQDGAGYYGYTF | TGCGCCAGCAGCCAAGATGGGGCAGGGTACTATGGCTACACCTTC | TRBJ1-2 | . | . | TRBV4-1
CASTALQMGTGKREQYF | TGTGCCAGCACCGCCCTTCAAATGGGGACAGGGAAGCGCGAGCAGTACTTC | TRBJ2-7 | . | TRBD1 | TRBV7-9
CATGEGTGHNEQFF | TGCGCCACCGGGGAGGGGACAGGCCACAATGAGCAGTTCTTC | TRBJ2-1 | few | . | TRBV5-1
CASSQGQLYEQYF | TGTGCCAGCAGCCAGGGACAGCTCTACGAGCAGTACTTC | TRBJ2-7 | . | TRBD1 | TRBV5-4
CASRPALAGNEQYF | TGTGCCAGCAGGCCGGCGCTAGCGGGGAATGAGCAGTACTTC | TRBJ2-7 | . | TRBD2 | TRBV13
CASSLRGTTYNEQFF | TGTGCCAGCAGCTTAAGAGGGACAACCTACAATGAGCAGTTCTTC | TRBJ2-1 | . | . | TRBV7-2
CASSSLRGGSTDTQYF | TGTGCCAGCAGCTCCCTGCGGGGGGGTAGCACAGATACGCAGTATTTT | TRBJ2-3 | once | TRBD2 | TRBV5-4
CASIGGNTEAFF | TGTGCCAGCATAGGGGGGAACACTGAAGCTTTCTTT | TRBJ1-1 | . | . | TRBV3-1/TRBV3-2
CASSQGLAGIGEQFF | TGCGCCAGCAGCCAAGGACTAGCGGGGATAGGGGAGCAGTTCTTC | TRBJ2-1 | . | TRBD2 | TRBV4-1
CASTGLWNTEAFF | TGTGCCAGCACCGGACTCTGGAACACTGAAGCTTTCTTT | TRBJ1-1 | . | . | TRBV6-5
CASSQDRYSSGNTIYF | TGCGCCAGCAGCCAAGACAGGTACAGCTCTGGAAACACCATATATTTT | TRBJ1-3 | . | . | TRBV4-3
CASSMGSGGLYNEQFF | TGTGCCAGTAGTATGGGTAGCGGGGGCCTATACAATGAGCAGTTCTTC | TRBJ2-1 | . | TRBD2 | TRBV19